The TCR beta chain under discussion was sequenced for a study of neurological immune-mediated disorders. Germline V gene lookup returns CDR1 SGDLS and CDR2 YYNGEE. This CDR3 has 14 amino acids. Trimming left V 3 bases short and J 5 bases short, with 12 bases between. The table lists this clonotype with many counts. The cDNA came from 5'RACE with 10-nucleotide random UMIs. MiXCR, run by TCRdb on the 5' RACE reads, gives a single entry per CDR3 protein. The data contain roughly 60,000 distinct CDR3 sequences, roughly an eighth of them seen just once; the ten biggest clones take up 1.5% to 2%. The chain employs TRBV9 and TRBJ2-1, with D perhaps TRBD1 (6 bases). This TCR derives from a man aged 55-75 years in good health. Sequencing was done on a sample of PBMCs. The CDR3 bases are TGTGCCAGCAGCGCTAAGGACAGAAACAATGAGCAGTTCTTC. Translation gives CASSAKDRNNEQFF. The full variable domain, with the rest looked up from reference TRBV9 and TRBJ2-1, is DSGVTQTPKHLITATGQRVTLRCSPRSGDLSVYWYQQSLDQGLQFLIQYYNGEERAKGNILERFSAQQFPDLHSELNLSSLELGDSALYFCASSAKDRNNEQFFGPGTRLTVL.